Below, one T cell receptor beta chain is given with its context. Antigen specificity is unknown. Some clones are missing from TCRdb's copy, which holds only in-frame ones; the method was immunoSEQ multiplex PCR. The repertoire has approximately 89,000 clones, 86% of them found once; the top ten carry approximately 5.6%. These data originate in a study of T cell responses to AZD1222 COVID-19 vaccine. Second doses that came at about 4 or about 12 weeks were put together. Germline V gene sequence: CDR1 MDHEN, CDR2 SYDVKM. Trimming took off 1 base at V and 7 bases at J, with 7 bases between the two ends. The CDR3 is 12 amino acids. General study results and limits: The CD4 TCRs associated with vaccination extended across spike and predominated at 160-218 and 743-854. The donors showed a predominance of white British ancestry and of females, with possible underestimation of clonal diversity.

The material sequenced was peripheral blood, taken 28 days after the second AZD1222 dose. The chain uses TRBV28 and TRBJ2-5, with D unclear. The receptor comes from an adult who received the AZD1222 COVID-19 vaccine. This CDR3 reads CASSLFSGTQYF. Here the CDR3 DNA reads TGTGCCAGCAGTTTATTCTCCGGGACCCAGTACTTC.